These T cell receptor beta chains were read from a single sample in a study of shared clonotypes between healthy human individuals. TCRdb's copy holds only in-frame clones and misses some; the assay was immunoSEQ multiplex PCR. The table shows millions of clones, with 90% to 95% occurring only once. The specimen was naive CD4+ T cells sorted from blood. These receptors were taken from a man younger than 35 in good health. CDR3s leave out the opening cysteine and the closing phenylalanine or tryptophan.

v_gene: TRBV7-2
j_gene: TRBJ2-6
CDR3aa: ASTPGSGANVLT

v_gene: TRBV18
j_gene: TRBJ2-7
CDR3aa: ASSPRNHYEQY

v_gene: TRBV19
j_gene: TRBJ2-3
CDR3aa: ASRLAGGGDTQY

v_gene: TRBV9
j_gene: TRBJ2-3
CDR3aa: ASSVVGSTDTQY

v_gene: TRBV7-8
j_gene: TRBJ2-3
CDR3aa: ASSLVGTAQY

v_gene: TRBV7-6
j_gene: TRBJ2-7
CDR3aa: ASSSGPEQY

v_gene: TRBV19
j_gene: TRBJ1-2
CDR3aa: ASSIAGQQGGYGYT

v_gene: TRBV7-6
j_gene: TRBJ2-5
CDR3aa: ASSCQVQETQY

v_gene: TRBV30
j_gene: TRBJ2-1
CDR3aa: AWSPGRTSSYNEQF

v_gene: TRBV2
j_gene: TRBJ2-7
CDR3aa: ASRFYEQY

v_gene: TRBV6-5
j_gene: TRBJ1-2
CDR3aa: ASSEGPENYGYT

v_gene: TRBV5-4
j_gene: TRBJ1-6
CDR3aa: ASSLVAGGSPLH

v_gene: TRBV4-1
j_gene: TRBJ1-1
CDR3aa: ASSQGLQGAPEAF

v_gene: TRBV2
j_gene: TRBJ2-7
CDR3aa: ASRRTGQSYEQY

v_gene: TRBV5-1
j_gene: TRBJ1-2
CDR3aa: ASSRGQGNYGYT

v_gene: TRBV15
j_gene: TRBJ2-7
CDR3aa: ATSRDRAGYEQY

v_gene: TRBV30
j_gene: TRBJ1-2
CDR3aa: AWNRDRTIGYT

v_gene: TRBV5-1
j_gene: TRBJ2-7
CDR3aa: ASSLAPSGSLDEQY

v_gene: TRBV19
j_gene: TRBJ1-1
CDR3aa: ASRGEPEAF

v_gene: TRBV23-1
j_gene: TRBJ2-1
CDR3aa: ASSQSWRTGRIEQF

v_gene: TRBV27
j_gene: TRBJ2-1
CDR3aa: ASSSPGLGGHNEQF

v_gene: TRBV18
j_gene: TRBJ1-3
CDR3aa: ASSPQGSGNTIY

v_gene: TRBV5-4
j_gene: TRBJ2-7
CDR3aa: ASSHPGGGSYEQY

v_gene: TRBV9
j_gene: TRBJ2-5
CDR3aa: ASSVGDGTQY

v_gene: TRBV6-7
j_gene: TRBJ1-4
CDR3aa: ASSSPEWRDSGNEKLF

v_gene: TRBV5-1
j_gene: TRBJ2-5
CDR3aa: ASSLELNYQETQY

v_gene: TRBV28
j_gene: TRBJ1-2
CDR3aa: ASSQGRYGYT

v_gene: TRBV4-1
j_gene: TRBJ2-1
CDR3aa: ASSLTAGGGSYNEQF

v_gene: TRBV7-8
j_gene: TRBJ2-7
CDR3aa: ASSLGVGLAGTYEQY

v_gene: TRBV27
j_gene: TRBJ2-5
CDR3aa: ASSWTGEETQY

v_gene: TRBV27
j_gene: TRBJ2-7
CDR3aa: ASSSTGTVNYEQY

v_gene: TRBV7-2
j_gene: TRBJ2-7
CDR3aa: ASSTGLSSSYEQY

v_gene: TRBV12-1
j_gene: TRBJ2-7
CDR3aa: ASFITPKSSYEQY

v_gene: TRBV7-2
j_gene: TRBJ2-7
CDR3aa: ASSLGGQTLYEQY

v_gene: TRBV9
j_gene: TRBJ1-1
CDR3aa: ASSAGTVSEAF

v_gene: TRBV27
j_gene: TRBJ1-1
CDR3aa: ASSLFPDTGWGTEAF

v_gene: TRBV7-2
j_gene: TRBJ2-1
CDR3aa: ASSLGLAGSEQF

v_gene: TRBV25-1
j_gene: TRBJ1-3
CDR3aa: ASSEVGGSGNTIY

v_gene: TRBV30
j_gene: TRBJ2-6
CDR3aa: AWSRSSGANVLT

v_gene: TRBV7-2
j_gene: TRBJ1-1
CDR3aa: ASSLNRNLNTEAF

v_gene: TRBV18
j_gene: TRBJ2-5
CDR3aa: ASSPWGETQY

v_gene: TRBV5-4
j_gene: TRBJ1-4
CDR3aa: ASSQGQGNEKLF

v_gene: TRBV19
j_gene: TRBJ2-5
CDR3aa: ASSIGGTSPETQY

v_gene: TRBV19
j_gene: TRBJ1-1
CDR3aa: ASSRYADSTEAF

v_gene: TRBV28
j_gene: TRBJ1-2
CDR3aa: ASSLLGTPREGYT

v_gene: TRBV25-1
j_gene: TRBJ1-4
CDR3aa: ASTDRVGEKLF

v_gene: TRBV2
j_gene: TRBJ1-3
CDR3aa: ASSEQRAHTIY

v_gene: TRBV9
j_gene: TRBJ2-2
CDR3aa: ASSHPGTSWDTGELF

v_gene: TRBV10-3
j_gene: TRBJ2-5
CDR3aa: AISESRQGAGTQY

v_gene: TRBV30
j_gene: TRBJ1-1
CDR3aa: AWSVRRQGNTEAF

v_gene: TRBV7-9
j_gene: TRBJ1-1
CDR3aa: ASTVGEVMNTEAF

v_gene: TRBV4-3
j_gene: TRBJ2-3
CDR3aa: ASRGTVASTDTQY

v_gene: TRBV4-1
j_gene: TRBJ1-4
CDR3aa: ASSAEGGITNEKLF